A selection of T cell receptor beta chains follows, all from one sample in a study of shared T cell receptors in the human thymus. TCRdb's copy holds only in-frame clones and misses some; the assay was immunoSEQ multiplex PCR. The sample lists roughly 500,000 clones, 70% to 80% seen once, with 0.01% to 0.015% in the top ten. These data were likewise used in another study, on human thymus T cells.

Sequences were obtained from thymocytes. The receptors were sampled from a boy under two years old with a congenital heart defect. The CDR3 runs from the conserved cysteine through the conserved F or W. The D gene is left open where the match is weak. Expanded clones are given a class, and other clones once, few, many or no size at all.

D	V	size	J	CDR3	DNA
TRBD1	TRBV19	once	TRBJ1-1	CASSIGTGGNTEAFF	TGTGCCAGTAGTATTGGGACAGGGGGCAACACTGAAGCTTTCTTT
TRBD2	TRBV19	few	TRBJ2-1	CASGRLAGTYNEQFF	TGTGCCAGCGGAAGACTAGCTGGGACCTACAATGAGCAGTTCTTC
TRBD2	TRBV6-1	.	TRBJ2-5	CASRAGFRETQYF	TGTGCCAGCAGAGCGGGGTTTAGGGAGACCCAGTACTTC
TRBD1	TRBV5-1	.	TRBJ1-2	CASSGGTGAGGYTF	TGCGCCAGCAGCGGGGGGACAGGGGCAGGAGGCTACACCTTC
TRBD1	TRBV4-1	.	TRBJ1-5	CASSQKDRANQPQHF	TGCGCCAGCAGCCAGAAGGACAGGGCCAATCAGCCCCAGCATTTT
TRBD1	TRBV5-1	.	TRBJ1-1	CASSPGGQGEATEAFF	TGCGCCAGCAGCCCCGGCGGACAGGGAGAGGCGACTGAAGCTTTCTTT
TRBD2	TRBV4-1	.	TRBJ2-3	CASRSGTSGGTDTQYF	TGCGCCAGCAGATCCGGGACTAGCGGTGGCACAGATACGCAGTATTTT
.	TRBV10-2	.	TRBJ2-5	CASSTKPGQETQYF	TGCGCCAGCAGTACTAAACCGGGCCAAGAGACCCAGTACTTC
TRBD1	TRBV7-8	.	TRBJ1-2	CASSSKTGGNYGYTF	TGTGCCAGCAGCTCTAAGACAGGGGGTAACTATGGCTACACCTTC
TRBD2	TRBV7-8	.	TRBJ2-2	CASSLPGGLNTGELFF	TGTGCCAGCAGCTTACCGGGAGGGTTGAACACCGGGGAGCTGTTTTTT
.	TRBV29-1	.	TRBJ2-3	CSVVGLSTDTQYF	TGCAGCGTCGTAGGACTGAGCACAGATACGCAGTATTTT
.	TRBV27	.	TRBJ2-7	CASRHRPPSYEQYF	TGTGCCAGCAGACACAGACCACCCTCCTACGAGCAGTACTTC
.	TRBV28	.	TRBJ2-7	CASRLSQRASYEQYF	TGTGCCAGCAGACTCTCTCAGCGGGCCTCCTACGAGCAGTACTTC
.	TRBV13	.	TRBJ2-1	CASSLVGRGNEQFF	TGTGCCAGCAGCTTAGTAGGTCGGGGCAATGAGCAGTTCTTC
.	TRBV5-1	.	TRBJ2-2	CASSYSTGELFF	TGCGCCAGCAGCTACTCGACCGGGGAGCTGTTTTTT
.	TRBV28	.	TRBJ2-5	CASSDKGVNPQETQYF	TGTGCCAGCAGTGATAAGGGGGTTAATCCTCAAGAGACCCAGTACTTC
TRBD1	TRBV11-2	.	TRBJ1-1	CASSPGQGDTEAFF	TGTGCCAGCAGCCCAGGACAGGGGGACACTGAAGCTTTCTTT
TRBD2	TRBV14	.	TRBJ2-1	CASSRVRGTGGGNEQFF	TGTGCCAGCAGCCGCGTTCGGGGTACGGGAGGGGGGAATGAGCAGTTCTTC
.	TRBV19	.	TRBJ2-3	CASSIDPRIAASTDTQYF	TGTGCCAGTAGTATAGACCCCCGGATAGCGGCTAGCACAGATACGCAGTATTTT
TRBD1	TRBV9	.	TRBJ2-6	CASSIRDRGLGGANVLTF	TGTGCCAGCAGCATCCGGGACAGGGGGCTTGGTGGGGCCAACGTCCTGACTTTC
.	TRBV19	few	TRBJ2-1	CASSTLARDNEQFF	TGTGCCAGTAGTACGCTAGCGCGGGACAATGAGCAGTTCTTC
.	TRBV28	.	TRBJ2-4	CASSFTQNQPAKNIQYF	TGTGCCAGCAGTTTCACGCAGAATCAACCAGCCAAAAACATTCAGTACTTC
TRBD2	TRBV5-1	.	TRBJ2-5	CASRIAGGKEETQYF	TGCGCCAGCAGAATAGCGGGAGGGAAGGAAGAGACCCAGTACTTC
TRBD1	TRBV4-2	.	TRBJ2-3	CASSHHRDSDTDTQYF	TGTGCCAGCAGCCATCACCGGGACAGCGACACAGATACGCAGTATTTT
.	TRBV5-4	.	TRBJ2-3	CASSIRGVADTQYF	TGTGCCAGCAGCATCCGAGGTGTCGCAGATACGCAGTATTTT
.	TRBV28	few	TRBJ1-1	CASSDGLGANTEAFF	TGTGCCAGCAGTGACGGACTTGGAGCTAACACTGAAGCTTTCTTT
.	TRBV27	.	TRBJ2-6	CASSWMGVRGSGANVLTF	TGTGCCAGCAGTTGGATGGGGGTGAGGGGGTCTGGGGCCAACGTCCTGACTTTC
.	TRBV15	.	TRBJ2-7	CATSGSGTVSSYEQYF	TGTGCCACCAGCGGCTCCGGGACTGTGAGCTCCTACGAGCAGTACTTC
TRBD2	TRBV10-1	.	TRBJ2-1	CASSEGTRNEQFF	TGCGCCAGCAGTGAGGGGACTAGGAATGAGCAGTTCTTC
.	TRBV4-2	.	TRBJ1-1	CASSNRVMNTEAFF	TGTGCCAGCAGCAACAGGGTTATGAACACTGAAGCTTTCTTT
TRBD1	TRBV19	.	TRBJ2-7	CASRGTGGYEQYF	TGTGCCAGTAGGGGGACAGGGGGTTACGAGCAGTACTTC
TRBD2	TRBV19	.	TRBJ2-7	CASSVLAGGTYEQYF	TGTGCCAGTAGTGTACTAGCGGGAGGGACCTACGAGCAGTACTTC
TRBD2	TRBV11-3	.	TRBJ2-1	CASSLVPGLAGVREQFF	TGTGCCAGCAGCTTAGTTCCCGGACTAGCGGGAGTGAGAGAGCAGTTCTTC
.	TRBV28	.	TRBJ2-5	CASSLQETQYF	TGTGCCAGCAGCCTTCAAGAGACCCAGTACTTC
.	TRBV15	.	TRBJ1-5	CATRAGTSNRRYNQPQHF	TGTGCCACCCGAGCTGGTACATCGAACAGGCGCTACAATCAGCCCCAGCATTTT
TRBD1	TRBV7-6	few	TRBJ2-3	CASSPETGDRHTDTQYF	TGTGCCAGCAGCCCCGAGACAGGGGACCGTCACACAGATACGCAGTATTTT
TRBD2	TRBV2	few	TRBJ2-1	CASRVPTSGSVNEQFF	TGTGCCAGCAGGGTGCCGACTAGCGGGAGCGTCAATGAGCAGTTCTTC
.	TRBV27	once	TRBJ1-1	CATQRGRRRGTEAFF	TGTGCCACCCAGAGGGGCAGGCGCCGGGGGACTGAAGCTTTCTTT
TRBD1	TRBV11-3	.	TRBJ2-3	CASSSTGGTDTQYF	TGTGCCAGCAGCTCAACAGGGGGCACAGATACGCAGTATTTT
TRBD1	TRBV15	.	TRBJ1-5	CATSEGAGNQPQHF	TGTGCCACCAGCGAGGGGGCAGGCAATCAGCCCCAGCATTTT
TRBD1	TRBV5-4	.	TRBJ2-1	CASSRTGGARNEQFF	TGTGCCAGCAGCCGGACAGGGGGCGCCCGTAATGAGCAGTTCTTC
.	TRBV11-2	.	TRBJ1-2	CASSPRGGDLANYGYTF	TGTGCCAGCAGCCCACGGGGGGGGGATTTAGCTAACTATGGCTACACCTTC
.	TRBV28	once	TRBJ2-7	CASSSRQASYEQYF	TGTGCCAGCAGTTCCAGACAGGCCTCCTACGAGCAGTACTTC
TRBD1	TRBV5-1	.	TRBJ2-6	CASSPRTGPTGANVLTF	TGCGCCAGCAGCCCTCGGACAGGGCCCACTGGGGCCAACGTCCTGACTTTC
.	TRBV30	.	TRBJ1-1	CAFLGARGNTEAFF	TGTGCCTTCCTGGGGGCCAGGGGGAACACTGAAGCTTTCTTT
.	TRBV10-1	.	TRBJ2-5	CASSGGTGETQYF	TGCGCCAGCAGTGGCGGGACCGGAGAGACCCAGTACTTC
.	TRBV7-2	.	TRBJ1-2	CASSTNRDRNYGYTF	TGTGCCAGCAGCACAAACAGGGATAGAAACTATGGCTACACCTTC
TRBD2	TRBV5-1	.	TRBJ2-1	CASSSTNWRERLEQFF	TGCGCCAGCAGCTCCACAAACTGGCGGGAGCGCCTCGAGCAGTTCTTC
.	TRBV7-9	.	TRBJ2-7	CASSLKQAAYEQYF	TGTGCCAGCAGCTTAAAACAGGCCGCCTACGAGCAGTACTTC
TRBD2	TRBV2	.	TRBJ2-3	CAISGTSGTPSSTDTQYF	TGTGCCATTTCCGGGACTAGCGGGACCCCCTCTAGCACAGATACGCAGTATTTT
.	TRBV30	.	TRBJ2-3	CAWSVTRPGKSTDTQYF	TGTGCCTGGAGTGTGACCCGTCCGGGGAAAAGCACAGATACGCAGTATTTT
TRBD1	TRBV2	.	TRBJ1-2	CASSEGGTGTLLDYGYTF	TGTGCCAGCAGTGAAGGCGGGACAGGGACCCTACTAGACTATGGCTACACCTTC
.	TRBV3-2	.	TRBJ2-1	CASSPQFF	TGTGCCAGCAGCCCTCAGTTCTTC